Sequencing of this T cell receptor (beta chain) was carried out in a study of T cell repertoires in cytomegalovirus infection. Whole-study context: Indications of both CMV infection and matching HLA type were provided by public TCR beta signatures.

This clonotype was detected only a few times. Using its own MiXCR run on the reads, TCRdb lists one record per CDR3 protein. The sample carries approximately 750,000 distinct CDR3 sequences, 35% recorded once. The CDR3 contains 18 residues. The V gene end was trimmed by 1 base and the J gene end by 0 bases; junction bases not matched to a gene: 8. Germline CDR1 is SGHTA and CDR2 is FQGNSA. The source material was PBMCs. The receptor was isolated from a human donor in good health (CMV status not recorded). Some clones in this sample may be carry-over from other donors' samples. The chain combines TRBV7-2 with TRBJ1-1; TRBD1 aligns across 10 bases. In nucleotides, the CDR3 is TGTGCCAGCAGCTTAGTGTTTGGCGGGACAGGGGTGAACACTGAAGCTTTCTTT. As protein: CASSLVFGGTGVNTEAFF.